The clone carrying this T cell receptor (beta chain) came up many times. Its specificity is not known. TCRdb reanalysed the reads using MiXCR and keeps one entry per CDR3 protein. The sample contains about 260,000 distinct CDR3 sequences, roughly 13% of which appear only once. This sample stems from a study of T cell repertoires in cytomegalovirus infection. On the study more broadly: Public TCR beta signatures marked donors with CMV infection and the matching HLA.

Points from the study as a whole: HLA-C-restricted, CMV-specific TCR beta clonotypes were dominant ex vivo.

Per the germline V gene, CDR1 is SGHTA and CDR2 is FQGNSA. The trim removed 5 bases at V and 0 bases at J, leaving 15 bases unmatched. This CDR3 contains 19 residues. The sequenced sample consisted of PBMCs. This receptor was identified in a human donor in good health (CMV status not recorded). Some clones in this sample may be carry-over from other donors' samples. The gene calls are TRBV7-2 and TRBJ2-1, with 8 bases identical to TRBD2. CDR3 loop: CASSPDPRLARGSYNEQFF. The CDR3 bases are TGTGCCAGCAGCCCAGACCCGAGACTAGCGCGAGGCTCCTACAATGAGCAGTTCTTC.